Presented here are 26 T cell receptor beta chains from one specimen sequenced in a study of control samples from healthy donors and cancer patients. The protocol was immunoSEQ multiplex PCR, while the TCRdb copy is restricted to in-frame clones and leaves out a portion. Of approximately 110,000 clones listed, approximately 89% were seen once; the top ten hold 6% to 8.5%. Source material: blood. Receptors were obtained from a woman aged 18 to 35 in good health.

CDR3 sequence: CAWRLGLAGGHTDTQYF. CDR3 nucleotides: TGTGCCTGGAGGTTAGGACTAGCGGGGGGACACACAGATACGCAGTATTTT. The chain uses TRBV30 and TRBJ2-3; TRBD2 matches 14 bases. Germline CDR1 GTSNPN, CDR2 SVGIG (reference sequence). V dropped 3 bases and J dropped 2; count of bases not matched to a gene: 7. The CDR3 runs to 17 residues.

This clone was counted once. The chain joins TRBV27 to TRBJ1-1, with 7 nucleotides matching TRBD1. CDR1 MNHEY and CDR2 SMNVEV come from the germline V gene (reference sequence). V gave up 3 bases and J gave up 10 bases; unmatched junction bases: 8. The CDR3 has 13 amino acids. This chain's CDR3 is CASSLYPDRRAFF. In nucleotides, the CDR3 is TGTGCCAGCAGTTTGTATCCGGACAGGCGAGCTTTCTTT.

The V call is TRBV7-9, the J call TRBJ1-4, with a weak D call TRBD1 (6 bases). The V end was cut by 5 bases, the J end by 0 bases, with 22 bases between. Germline values: CDR1 SEHNR, CDR2 FQNEAQ (reference sequence). This CDR3 comprises 19 residues. In nucleotides, the CDR3 is TGTGCCAGCAGCCCCGGCTTGAGGACAGACCTTGCAACTAATGAAAAACTGTTTTTT. Translated, it gives CASSPGLRTDLATNEKLFF.

This clone was picked up a small number of times. The chain joins TRBV28 to TRBJ1-2, with D unclear. The V and J ends lost 5 bases and 5 bases respectively, with 15 bases between them. The CDR3 has 14 amino acids. Germline-derived CDR1 and CDR2 are MDHEN and SYDVKM. The CDR3 region is CASSRTQVWYGYTF. CDR3 sequence (DNA): TGTGCCAGCAGTAGGACGCAGGTCTGGTATGGCTACACCTTC.

The J gene is TRBJ2-7, the V gene TRBV5-5, with 8 bases that match TRBD2. The germline CDR1 and CDR2 sequences are SGHKS and YYEKEE (reference sequence). Unmatched junction bases numbered 8, after V lost 0 bases and J lost 3 bases. The CDR3 totals 16 residues. This CDR3 reads CASSLGPAGALYEQYF. For the CDR3, the DNA is TGTGCCAGCAGCTTGGGCCCAGCGGGGGCCCTCTACGAGCAGTACTTC.

The chain couples TRBV6-5 to TRBJ1-1; D is perhaps TRBD1 (5 bases). The CDR3 totals 13 residues. Trimming shortened V by 4 bases and J by 4 bases, and 10 bases separated the two germline ends. The germline V gene has CDR1 MNHEY and CDR2 SVGAGI. The CDR3 bases are TGTGCCAGCAGTTCCGACAGTCGCACTGAAGCTTTCTTT. The encoded protein is CASSSDSRTEAFF.

V gene TRBV7-8 combines with J gene TRBJ2-3; D remains ambiguous. V was shortened by 2 bases and J by 5 bases, with 8 bases between the two germline ends. Germline values: CDR1 SGHVS, CDR2 FQNEAQ. The CDR3 is made up of 13 amino acids. This CDR3 is CASSLLGLDTQYF. DNA of the CDR3: TGTGCCAGCAGCTTATTGGGGTTAGATACGCAGTATTTT.

The rearrangement joins TRBV29-1 to TRBJ1-1; D is possibly TRBD1 (5 bases). Germline-derived CDR1 and CDR2 are SQVTM and ANQGSEA. The CDR3 has 11 residues. The CDR3 loop is CRYGQGCDAFF. CDR3 nucleotide sequence: TGCAGGTATGGGCAGGGCTGCGACGCTTTCTTT.

The chain employs TRBV5-1 and TRBJ1-1, with D unclear. With 0 bases removed from V and 8 bases from J, the gap between germline ends came to 11 bases. This CDR3 is 13 amino acids long. The germline CDR1 and CDR2 sequences are SGHRS and YFSETQ. The CDR3 DNA reads TGCGCCAGCAGCTTGGAGATGATGTCGGAAGCTTTCTTT. It encodes CASSLEMMSEAFF.

This chain links TRBV6-2 or TRBV6-3 with TRBJ1-6; 7 bases map to TRBD1. After removal of 5 bases from V and 9 bases from J, the junction contained 10 bases not matched to a gene. Germline V gene sequence: CDR1 MNHEY, CDR2 SVGEGT. The CDR3 extends over 15 amino acids. CDR3 protein: CASSPLGQRASPLHF. The CDR3 DNA follows: TGTGCCAGCAGTCCCCTGGGACAGCGTGCTTCACCCCTCCACTTT.

The rearrangement links TRBV19 to TRBJ2-7, with D unclear. Trimming cost V 5 bases and J 0 bases, with 8 bases left between them. CDR3 size: 13 residues. Germline loops: CDR1 LNHDA, CDR2 SQIVND (reference sequence). CDR3 nucleotides: TGTGCCAGTAGTGACGGCAGCTCCTACGAGCAGTACTTC. Translating gives CASSDGSSYEQYF.

This clone was found once. This chain links TRBV24-1 with TRBJ2-5, with TRBD1 identical over 8 bases. The CDR3 sequence is 14 residues long. Germline CDR1 reads KGHDR; CDR2 reads SFDVKD. The V segment lost 7 bases and the J segment 4 bases; nucleotides outside the gene matches: 7. CDR3 nucleotides: TGTGCCACCAGCCCCACAGGGACAGGAGAGACCCAGTACTTC. It translates to CATSPTGTGETQYF.

The chain combines TRBV25-1 with TRBJ2-2, with D maybe TRBD1 (6 bases). Germline V gene data show CDR1 as MGHDK and CDR2 as SYGVNS. Trimming took 6 bases from V and 4 from J, leaving 15 bases between them. This CDR3 region has 15 residues. The CDR3 bases are TGTGCCAGCAGAAACACAGGGACAAGCACCGGGGAGCTGTTTTTT. It codes for CASRNTGTSTGELFF.

With respect to this clone: Other DNA sequences in this sample translate to the same CDR3. The V and J genes are TRBV5-1 and TRBJ2-3, with D hard to call. The V end was cut by 0 bases, the J end by 5 bases, with 4 bases between. There are 12 residues in the CDR3. Germline lookup yields CDR1 SGHRS and CDR2 YFSETQ. The CDR3 nucleotides are TGCGCCAGCAGCTTGGAGGGAGATACGCAGTATTTT. It translates to CASSLEGDTQYF.

This sequence joins TRBV28 and TRBJ2-7, with D maybe TRBD1 (5 bases). V lost 1 base, J lost 4 bases, and 14 bases lay in between. In germline, CDR1 is MDHEN, CDR2 SYDVKM. This CDR3 region has 15 residues. The CDR3 sequence: CASSLFATELYEQYF. CDR3 DNA sequence: TGTGCCAGCAGTTTATTTGCGACAGAACTTTACGAGCAGTACTTC. Supplemented by reference TRBV28 and TRBJ2-7, the full variable domain reads DVKVTQSSRYLVKRTGEKVFLECVQDMDHENMFWYRQDPGLGLRLIYFSYDVKMKEKGDIPEGYSVSREKKERFSLILESASTNQTSMYLCASSLFATELYEQYFGPGTRLTVT.

The genes are TRBV11-2 and TRBJ2-1; perhaps D is TRBD1 or TRBD2 (5 bases each). V was pared by 4 bases and J by 7 bases, with 17 bases between. Germline CDR1 is SGHAT and CDR2 is FQNNGV. CDR3 size: 15 residues. The chain's CDR3 is CASSSHGGGMNEQFF. CDR3 DNA sequence: TGTGCCAGCAGCTCCCATGGTGGGGGTATGAATGAGCAGTTCTTC. Based on the CDR3 plus reference TRBV11-2 and TRBJ2-1, the full variable domain is EAGVAQSPRYKIIEKRQSVAFWCNPISGHATLYWYQQILGQGPKLLIQFQNNGVVDDSQLPKDRFSAERLKGVDSTLKIQPAKLEDSAVYLCASSSHGGGMNEQFFGPGTRLTVL.

The gene calls are TRBV5-4 and TRBJ1-2, with 9 bases lining up with TRBD1. Unmatched junction bases numbered 15, after V lost 2 bases and J lost 4 bases. Germline CDR1 and CDR2: SGHNT and YYREEE (reference sequence). The CDR3 is made up of 18 amino acids. CDR3 coding DNA: TGTGCCAGCAGCTTTCTAGGCCCACAGGGGGCGAGCCTCTATGGCTACACCTTC. This encodes CASSFLGPQGASLYGYTF. Full variable domain (rest looked up from reference TRBV5-4 and TRBJ1-2): ETGVTQSPTHLIKTRGQQVTLRCSSQSGHNTVSWYQQALGQGPQFIFQYYREEENGRGNFPPRFSGLQFPNYSSELNVNALELDDSALYLCASSFLGPQGASLYGYTFGSGTRLTVV.

This chain joins TRBV7-9 and TRBJ2-1; 7 positions agree with TRBD1. V gave up 5 bases and J gave up 7 bases; unmatched junction bases: 5. The CDR3 has 13 residues. Per germline, CDR1 SEHNR and CDR2 FQNEAQ (reference sequence). CDR3 coding DNA: TGTGCCAGCAGCGCGAAGACAGGGAATGAGCAGTTCTTC. Translated, it gives CASSAKTGNEQFF.

The chain combines TRBV4-2 with TRBJ2-3, with 7 bases lining up with TRBD1. In germline, CDR1 is LGHNA, CDR2 YNFKEQ. V lost 5 bases, J lost 1 base, and 9 bases stayed unmatched. This CDR3 has 16 amino acids. DNA of the CDR3: TGTGCCAGCAGCTCAGAGGGGGCAGGGGGCACAGATACGCAGTATTTT. This translates into CASSSEGAGGTDTQYF.

The rearrangement joins TRBV5-6 to TRBJ2-2, with D possibly matching TRBD2 (6 bases). The germline V and J ends were trimmed by 4 bases and 7 bases, with 17 bases remaining between them. Germline V gives CDR1 SGHDT, CDR2 YYEEEE. This CDR3 is built from 15 residues. The CDR3: CASSGPREPDGELFF. As DNA, the CDR3 is TGTGCCAGCAGCGGTCCGCGGGAACCCGACGGGGAGCTGTTTTTT. Supplemented by reference TRBV5-6 and TRBJ2-2, the full variable domain reads DAGVTQSPTHLIKTRGQQVTLRCSPKSGHDTVSWYQQALGQGPQFIFQYYEEEERQRGNFPDRFSGHQFPNYSSELNVNALLLGDSALYLCASSGPREPDGELFFGEGSRLTVL.

V is TRBV6-5 and J is TRBJ2-5, with TRBD1 matching over 7 bases. Germline V gene lookup returns CDR1 MNHEY and CDR2 SVGAGI. This CDR3 has 16 amino acids. The junction had 12 bases not matched to a gene; V was cut back by 2 bases and J by 6 bases. This CDR3 reads CASSYHSGQTFQTQYF. The CDR3 nucleotides read TGTGCCAGCAGTTACCACTCGGGACAGACCTTTCAGACCCAGTACTTC.

The V gene is TRBV11-1, the J gene TRBJ2-1; D is uncertain. The CDR3 extends over 15 amino acids. Trimming took 4 bases from V and 2 from J, leaving 12 bases between them. Germline V gene lookup returns CDR1 SGHAT and CDR2 FQDESV (reference sequence). The CDR3 region is CASSSRPRPYNEQFF. The CDR3 DNA sequence: TGTGCCAGCAGCTCAAGACCCCGCCCCTACAATGAGCAGTTCTTC.

The chain joins TRBV18 to TRBJ2-5; 9 bases are shared with TRBD1. V was clipped by 6 bases and J by 4 bases; unmatched bases: 6. There are 14 residues in the CDR3. The V gene's germline CDR1 is KGHSH and CDR2 LQKENI. CDR3 residues: CASSPDRGGETQYF. CDR3 nucleotide sequence: TGTGCCAGCTCGCCCGACAGGGGGGGAGAGACCCAGTACTTC.

This chain links TRBV2 with TRBJ2-4; no reliable D call. Germline V gene sequence: CDR1 SNHLY, CDR2 FYNNEI. There are 12 residues in the CDR3. Trimming took off 10 bases at V and 16 bases at J, with 23 bases between the two ends. The CDR3 bases are TGTGCCACCCGTGAAGACGGCAGGCACGGTTACTTC. Amino acid sequence: CATREDGRHGYF.

This clone came up a few times. The chain carries TRBV28 and TRBJ1-2, with D possibly being TRBD1 (5 bases). V was trimmed by 3 bases and J by 1 base, leaving 12 bases between them. The germline gives CDR1 MDHEN, CDR2 SYDVKM. The CDR3 length is 15 residues. The CDR3 reads CASSFNGRDNYGYTF. CDR3 coding DNA: TGTGCCAGCAGTTTTAATGGCAGGGATAACTATGGCTACACCTTC.

The rearrangement uses TRBV27 and TRBJ2-2; either TRBD1 or TRBD2 may fit D (5 bases each). The germline V and J ends were trimmed by 3 bases and 6 bases, with 8 bases remaining between them. This CDR3 contains 13 residues. The V gene's germline CDR1 is MNHEY and CDR2 SMNVEV (reference sequence). The CDR3 bases are TGTGCCAGCAGTTTCCGGGGCTCCGGGGAGCTGTTTTTT. As protein: CASSFRGSGELFF.